A single sample is the source of the 20 T cell receptor beta chains below, sequenced in a study of OX40 agonist ivuxolimab in advanced cancers. TCRdb's copy holds only in-frame clones and misses some; the assay was immunoSEQ multiplex PCR. This table has over 60,000 clones, 80% to 90% appearing once. Source: CD4+ or CD8+ T cells sorted from blood, taken in a trial of the OX40 agonist ivuxolimab. The receptors here all came from an adult with an advanced solid tumor such as melanoma, head and neck, liver or kidney cancer.

V usage is TRBV30 and J usage is TRBJ1-6; D unresolved. The germline V gene has CDR1 GTSNPN and CDR2 SVGIG (reference sequence). V was cut by 0 bases and J by 6 bases, with 6 bases left in between. The CDR3 is 13 amino acids. The CDR3 nucleotides are TGTGCCTGGAGTGTAAGCCCTAATTCACCCCTCCACTTT. Protein sequence: CAWSVSPNSPLHF.

J is TRBJ2-2 and V is TRBV19, with 7 bases fitting TRBD1. V shed 8 bases and J 6 bases; nucleotides not matched to a gene: 9. The germline V gene has CDR1 LNHDA and CDR2 SQIVND (reference sequence). This CDR3 is built from 14 residues. CDR3 nucleotide sequence: TGTGCCAGTGGCCCCGGGACAGAGGCCGGGGAGCTGTTTTTT. It translates to CASGPGTEAGELFF.

The J gene is TRBJ2-1, the V gene TRBV28, with 9 bases identical to TRBD2. The CDR3 is 17 amino acids. V shed 5 bases and J 7 bases; nucleotides not matched to a gene: 15. The germline CDR1 and CDR2 sequences are MDHEN and SYDVKM. The CDR3 DNA reads TGTGCCAGCAGTACCCTCCAGCGGGGGGTTATCGGGAATGAGCAGTTCTTC. Its translation is CASSTLQRGVIGNEQFF.

This chain joins TRBV5-4 and TRBJ2-7; 8 positions match TRBD1. Trimming cost V 4 bases and J 0 bases; bases outside gene matches: 12. This CDR3 region has 17 residues. The germline V gene encodes CDR1 SGHNT and CDR2 YYREEE (reference sequence). CDR3 protein: CASSAGTGPRSSYEQYF. CDR3 coding DNA: TGTGCCAGCAGCGCTGGGACAGGACCCCGTAGCTCCTACGAGCAGTACTTC.

This sequence joins TRBV4-2 and TRBJ2-2; D tentatively fits TRBD1 or TRBD2 (5 bases each). The germline CDR1 and CDR2 sequences are LGHNA and YNFKEQ. The CDR3 consists of 14 residues. Deletions cut 1 base from V and 7 bases from J, with 10 bases between. The CDR3 bases are TGTGCCAGCAGCCAAGCGGGGCACGGCGGGGAGCTGTTTTTT. Protein sequence: CASSQAGHGGELFF.

This chain links TRBV5-1 with TRBJ1-1; the D is unclear. V was trimmed by 0 bases and J by 7 bases, leaving 10 bases between them. Germline V CDR1 and CDR2: SGHRS, YFSETQ. This CDR3 is built from 13 residues. CDR3 bases: TGCGCCAGCAGCTTGGGTCCCACGGTTGAAGCTTTCTTT. It translates to CASSLGPTVEAFF.

The DNA of the CDR3 is TGTGCCAGCTCACCAGGGACTAGCGGCACAGATACGCAGTATTTT. The encoded protein is CASSPGTSGTDTQYF. J is TRBJ2-3 and V is TRBV18; 10 bases are a match to TRBD2. Germline V gene data show CDR1 as KGHSH and CDR2 as LQKENI. The junction had 0 bases not matched to a gene; V was cut back by 2 bases and J by 1 base. The CDR3 loop spans 15 amino acids.

V is TRBV7-2 and J is TRBJ1-6, with D uncertain. This CDR3 comprises 15 residues. The germline gives CDR1 SGHTA, CDR2 FQGNSA. V was trimmed by 1 base and J by 5 bases, leaving 9 bases between them. The CDR3 DNA reads TGTGCCAGCAGCTTAGACAGCACTAATAATTCACCCCTCCACTTT. Its translation: CASSLDSTNNSPLHF.

The V gene is TRBV6-5, the J gene TRBJ2-7; 7 nucleotides align to TRBD2. The V gene end was trimmed by 7 bases and the J gene end by 0 bases; junction bases not matched to a gene: 9. Germline V gene data show CDR1 as MNHEY and CDR2 as SVGAGI. The CDR3 has 15 amino acids. Here the CDR3 reads CASTIRRGSSYEQYF. DNA for the CDR3: TGTGCCAGCACCATCAGGCGGGGGAGCTCCTACGAGCAGTACTTC.

This chain uses TRBV4-1 with TRBJ1-4; unclear D gene. The CDR3 extends over 14 amino acids. The V end lost 1 base, the J end lost 4 bases, and 7 bases lay between the germline ends. Per germline, CDR1 MGHRA and CDR2 YSYEKL. The CDR3 DNA sequence: TGCGCCAGCAGCCAAGGGGCAGGTAATGAAAAACTGTTTTTT. This gives the protein CASSQGAGNEKLFF.

This clone was counted a few times. The V gene is TRBV18, the J gene TRBJ2-7, with TRBD2 matching 10 bases. The CDR3 loop spans 19 amino acids. Losses at the gene ends were 2 bases for V and 3 bases for J; bases not matched to a gene: 16. Germline CDR1 KGHSH, CDR2 LQKENI. The DNA of the CDR3 is TGTGCCAGCTCACCAGGGGTTGCCTTAGCGGGGGGCTCCCTCTACGAGCAGTACTTC. Residues: CASSPGVALAGGSLYEQYF. Based on the CDR3 plus reference TRBV18 and TRBJ2-7, the full variable domain is NAGVMQNPRHLVRRRGQEARLRCSPMKGHSHVYWYRQLPEEGLKFMVYLQKENIIDESGMPKERFSAEFPKEGPSILRIQQVVRGDSAAYFCASSPGVALAGGSLYEQYFGPGTRLTVT.

The chain employs TRBV5-5 and TRBJ1-5; 9 bases agree with TRBD1. The ends lost 6 bases at V and 6 bases at J; junction bases unmatched: 7. Per germline, CDR1 SGHKS and CDR2 YYEKEE (reference sequence). The CDR3 covers 14 residues. The CDR3 loop is CASKPGQGIQPQHF. The CDR3 region has the DNA TGTGCCAGCAAGCCGGGACAGGGTATTCAGCCCCAGCATTTT.

V gene TRBV6-4 combines with J gene TRBJ1-1; D gene ambiguous. The V end lost 4 bases, the J end lost 0 bases, and 6 bases lay between the germline ends. Germline loops: CDR1 MRHNA, CDR2 SNTAGT. CDR3 length: 13 amino acids. The CDR3 DNA reads TGTGCCAGCAGTGTCAAATTGAACACTGAAGCTTTCTTT. It encodes CASSVKLNTEAFF.

This chain joins TRBV7-9 and TRBJ2-7, with no clear D. From germline, CDR1 is SEHNR and CDR2 FQNEAQ (reference sequence). This CDR3 is built from 12 residues. V was trimmed by 3 bases and J by 2 bases, leaving 5 bases between them. The CDR3 DNA reads TGTGCCAGCAGCTTTGTAACCTACGAGCAGTACTTC. Its protein is CASSFVTYEQYF.

This chain uses TRBV30 with TRBJ2-5; TRBD2 matches at 8 bases. The J segment lost 4 bases and the V segment lost 4 bases, leaving 5 bases of the junction unmatched. In germline, CDR1 is GTSNPN, CDR2 SVGIG (reference sequence). CDR3 length equals 13 residues. CDR3 sequence: CAWNPGGRETQYF. CDR3 DNA: TGTGCCTGGAACCCGGGGGGGCGAGAGACCCAGTACTTC.

As DNA, the CDR3 is TGTGCCAGCAGTGAAGTGGAGAACACTGAAGCTTTCTTT. This translates into CASSEVENTEAFF. This rearrangement joins TRBV6-1 to TRBJ1-1, with no clear D. Germline CDR1 and CDR2: MNHNS and SASEGT. Trimming pared 1 base from V and 1 base from J, leaving 4 bases between. The CDR3 totals 13 residues.

J is TRBJ2-7 and V is TRBV7-2; D gene unclear. Per germline, CDR1 SGHTA and CDR2 FQGNSA. Trimming removed 0 bases from V and 2 bases from J, with 8 bases in between. The CDR3 contains 14 residues. In nucleotides, the CDR3 is TGTGCCAGCAGCTTAGCGCATGGGCCCTACGAGCAGTACTTC. This gives the protein CASSLAHGPYEQYF.

The chain carries TRBV14 and TRBJ1-2; possible D gene TRBD1, 5 bases. V was cut by 5 bases and J by 4 bases, with 17 bases left in between. This CDR3 is built from 15 residues. Germline-derived CDR1 and CDR2 are SGHDN and FVKESK. The CDR3: CASSKSVQGLYGYTF. For the CDR3, the DNA is TGTGCCAGCAGCAAATCCGTCCAGGGACTCTATGGCTACACCTTC. Filled out from reference TRBV14 and TRBJ1-2, the complete variable domain reads EAGVTQFPSHSVIEKGQTVTLRCDPISGHDNLYWYRRVMGKEIKFLLHFVKESKQDESGMPNNRFLAERTGGTYSTLKVQPAELEDSGVYFCASSKSVQGLYGYTFGSGTRLTVV.

Comments on this clone: The identical CDR3 is also encoded by other nucleotide sequences in the sample. This chain connects TRBV18 to TRBJ2-3, with D unclear. The CDR3 sequence is 13 residues long. The germline V gene has CDR1 KGHSH and CDR2 LQKENI. With 0 bases removed from V and 4 bases from J, the gap between germline ends came to 5 bases. CDR3 region: CASSPPMADTQYF. CDR3 nucleotide sequence: TGTGCCAGCTCACCACCGATGGCAGATACGCAGTATTTT.

This clone came up once. For the CDR3, the DNA is TGCGCCAGCAGCCAGGGGCTGGGCTATGGCTACACCTTC. Protein product: CASSQGLGYGYTF. The chain recombines TRBV5-1 with TRBJ1-2; D might be TRBD1 (6 bases). Germline V gives CDR1 SGHRS, CDR2 YFSETQ. This CDR3 comprises 13 residues. The ends were cut back, 4 bases at V and 4 bases at J, with 11 bases in the middle.